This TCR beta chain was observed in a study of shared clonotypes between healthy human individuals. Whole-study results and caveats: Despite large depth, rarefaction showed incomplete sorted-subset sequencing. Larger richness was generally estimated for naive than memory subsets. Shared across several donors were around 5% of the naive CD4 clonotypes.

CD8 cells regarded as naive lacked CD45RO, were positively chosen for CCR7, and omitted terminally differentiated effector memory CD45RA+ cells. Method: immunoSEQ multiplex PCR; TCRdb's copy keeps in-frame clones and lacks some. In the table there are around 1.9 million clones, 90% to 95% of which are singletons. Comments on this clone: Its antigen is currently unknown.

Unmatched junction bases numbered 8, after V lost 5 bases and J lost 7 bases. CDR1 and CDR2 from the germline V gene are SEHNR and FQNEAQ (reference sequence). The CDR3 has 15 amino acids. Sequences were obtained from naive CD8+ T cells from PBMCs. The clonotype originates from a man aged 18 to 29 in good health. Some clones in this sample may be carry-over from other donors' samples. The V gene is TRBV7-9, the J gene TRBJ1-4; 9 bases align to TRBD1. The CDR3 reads CASSPTGGAGEKLFF. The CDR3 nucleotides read TGTGCCAGCAGCCCAACAGGGGGCGCCGGTGAAAAACTGTTTTTT.